This T cell receptor (beta chain) was profiled in a study of OX40 agonist ivuxolimab in advanced cancers. About the full investigation: Ivuxolimab was an agonistic, fully human IgG2 monoclonal antibody directed against OX40 (CD134), a costimulatory receptor. Of the approximately 54 patients in dose escalation, 19 had hepatocellular carcinoma, some 15 had melanoma, 9 had renal cell carcinoma and 9 had head and neck cancer. Peripheral TCRbeta sequencing aimed to test whether ivuxolimab altered TCR sequence diversity and caused clonal T-cell expansion. Partial responses were achieved by three dose-escalation patients, of whom one had hepatocellular carcinoma and two had cutaneous melanoma. Patients were allowed to have had prior anti-PD-1, anti-PD-L1 or anti-CTLA-4 therapy, and 40% of the dose-escalation patients had previously received checkpoint inhibitors. The paper covers the monotherapy dose-escalation part of the phase I ivuxolimab trial, which included N ≈ 57 patients. In the dose-escalation cohort, 82.7% of patients were male, and the mean age was around 60 years, with a range of 23 to 79. Intravenous ivuxolimab was administered to patients every 2 weeks at six dose levels: 0.01, 0.1, 0.3, 1.5, 3 and 10 mg/kg.

Including the terminal cysteine and phenylalanine, the CDR3 comprises 16 residues. The CDR3 DNA has 48 bases and is translated from base 1. CDR1 SGDLS and CDR2 YYNGEE are derived from the germline V gene. V loses 4 bases of germline sequence and J loses 0 bases, and the interval between the two ends is 14 bases. A remark on this clone: The specificity of this receptor is unknown. Base quality data are lacking; no much larger clone is found one base away.

The trial excluded patients who had a history of autoimmune disease or were on systemic immunosuppression. Peripheral blood for TCR sequencing was collected from all dose cohorts at baseline, on cycle 4 day 1, and on cycle 7 day 1. The samples were drawn from a first-in-human, open-label, multicenter phase I dose-escalation trial of ivuxolimab. Adults with locally advanced or metastatic head and neck squamous cell, hepatocellular, melanoma or renal cell carcinoma were enrolled in the trial. Before TCR sequencing, CD4+ T cells and CD8+ T cells were sorted from peripheral blood as separate populations. Genomic DNA was isolated from the sorted cells so that the TCRbeta CDR3 region could be sequenced. The immunoSEQ Assay was used to sequence the TCRbeta CDR3 regions. As stored in TCRdb, this immuneACCESS dataset retains in-frame rearrangements with V and J assigned. A fraction of the clones does not appear; measured against another copy, unresolved V genes explain less than half of the discrepancy, and the remainder lacks a known reason. The sample has about 73,000 clones on record, 80% to 95% of them singletons. The ten largest clonotypes hold approximately 0.55% of the sample.

What the authors observed across the whole study: At doses of 0.1 to 3.0 mg/kg, clonal expansion of both CD4+ and CD8+ T cells in blood was seen between baseline and week 6. Antigen specificity was not determined for the clonally expanded peripheral T cells. Partial responders in the 0.1-3.0 mg/kg groups had among the lowest normalized peripheral clonal expansion, especially among CD8+ T cells. After ivuxolimab, more expanded clones were found on average in CD8+ T cells than in CD4+ T cells. Low levels of normalized T-cell clonal expansion were also seen in some patients who did not respond.

Source: CD4+ or CD8+ T cells sorted from blood, taken in a trial of the OX40 agonist ivuxolimab. Recombination connected TRBV9 to TRBJ1-3; the D gene assignment is ambiguous. This TCR derives from an adult with an advanced solid tumor such as melanoma, head and neck, liver or kidney cancer. The CDR3 amino acid sequence is: CASSFAGGNSGNTIYF. In nucleotide form, the sequence is TGTGCCAGCAGCTTCGCAGGAGGAAACTCTGGAAACACCATATATTTT.